A selection of T cell receptor beta chains follows, all from one sample in a study of T cells in Graves' hyperthyroidism and ophthalmopathy. TCRdb reprocessed the multiplex PCR reads with MiXCR, giving one entry per CDR3 protein. The sample yields 250,000 to 300,000 distinct CDR3 sequences, roughly 20% seen once. Sequenced: blood. These receptors all come from a man aged 45-65 years with Graves' ophthalmopathy. The CDR3 runs from the conserved cysteine through the conserved F or W. A D gene is named only where the DNA matches it firmly.

>TRBJ1-1|NA|TRBV4-1
CASSQAGVEYTEAFF
>TRBJ2-2|NA|TRBV24-1
CATSITSNTGELFF
>TRBJ2-2|TRBD1|TRBV28
CASSPLQGAQRKNTGELFF
>TRBJ1-5|NA|TRBV5-1
CASSLNEGINQPQHF
>TRBJ2-1|TRBD1|TRBV24-1
CATSDPTGVDEQFF
>TRBJ2-2|TRBD2|TRBV5-1
CASSLTSGKAGELFF
>TRBJ2-7|NA|TRBV13
CASSLGLEQLYEQYF
>TRBJ1-1|NA|TRBV11-3
CASSTEPQGTEAFF
>TRBJ1-2|NA|TRBV20-1
CSAPYWGDGYTF
>TRBJ2-5|TRBD2|TRBV5-1
CASSSGGRETQYF
>TRBJ2-4|NA|TRBV20-1
CSAIRGNIQYF
>TRBJ1-5|TRBD1|TRBV20-1
CSARDQGGQPQHF
>TRBJ2-3|TRBD2|TRBV2
CAIGLGADTQYF
>TRBJ2-3|TRBD2|TRBV12-3/TRBV12-4
CASSVSGGSPDTQYF
>TRBJ2-3|NA|TRBV28
CASSSPNTGRATDTQYF
>TRBJ2-2|TRBD1|TRBV3-1
CASSQDRPAGGPPRTGELFF
>TRBJ2-5|TRBD2|TRBV20-1
CSAELAGVWETQYF
>TRBJ1-1|NA|TRBV28
CASSFGGAGTEAFF
>TRBJ2-3|NA|TRBV3-1
CASSQEVSQRADTQYF
>TRBJ2-7|TRBD1|TRBV28
CASHVQGAPYEQYF
>TRBJ2-2|TRBD2|TRBV2
CAGTYLAGASNTGELFF
>TRBJ1-1|NA|TRBV5-1
CASSFTTVNTEAFF
>TRBJ2-1|NA|TRBV5-1
CASSPEKDEQFF
>TRBJ2-2|TRBD1|TRBV2
CASRTDRVTGELFF
>TRBJ1-2|TRBD1|TRBV20-1
CSAKPQGVGYTF
>TRBJ2-3|NA|TRBV6-2/TRBV6-3
CASSYSGTMGTDTQYF
>TRBJ1-6|NA|TRBV12-3/TRBV12-4
CASRYAEAPLHF
>TRBJ1-2|TRBD1|TRBV4-1
CASSQPGQGLYGYTF
>TRBJ2-7|TRBD2|TRBV11-2
CASSSEGGAEQYF
>TRBJ2-3|TRBD2|TRBV12-3/TRBV12-4
CASSFLLAGEDTQYF